One sample yielded the 4 T cell receptor beta chains listed below, sequenced in a study of blood T cell repertoires in COVID-19. Assay used: immunoSEQ multiplex PCR; TCRdb lists only in-frame clones, some missing. The sample includes approximately 47,000 clones, 75% to 90% of them seen just once. The sequencing input was peripheral blood. These TCRs come from a human donor with active COVID-19. The donor label of this sample is uncertain.

The gene calls are TRBV2 and TRBJ1-3; D is undetermined. The germline CDR1 and CDR2 sequences are SNHLY and FYNNEI. This CDR3 has 15 residues. Trimming cost V 3 bases and J 4 bases, with 13 bases left between them. DNA of the CDR3: TGTGCCAGCAGTGACTGGGCCGCGCTGGGAAACACCATATATTTT. It encodes CASSDWAALGNTIYF.

This sequence joins TRBV11-3 and TRBJ2-3; D is perhaps TRBD1 (8 bases). The ends were cut back, 5 bases at V and 3 bases at J, with 15 bases in the middle. The CDR3 spans 15 residues. Looked up from germline, CDR1 is SGHNT and CDR2 is YENEEA. The CDR3 protein is CASSEQGGGTDTQYF. In DNA, the CDR3 is TGTGCCAGCAGCGAACAGGGGGGAGGGACAGATACGCAGTATTTT.

V usage is TRBV4-1 and J usage is TRBJ1-5; 8 positions match TRBD1. V lost 5 bases, J lost 4 bases, and 4 bases stayed unmatched. Looked up from germline, CDR1 is MGHRA and CDR2 is YSYEKL. The CDR3 is 14 amino acids. CDR3 nucleotide sequence: TGCGCCAGCAGCGCCCGGACAGGGAATCAGCCCCAGCATTTT. It translates to CASSARTGNQPQHF.

This chain links TRBV11-2 with TRBJ2-7; D may be TRBD2 (7 bases). Trimming stripped 8 bases from V and 6 bases from J, with 11 bases between. CDR3 length: 11 residues. CDR1 and CDR2 from the germline V gene are SGHAT and FQNNGV. Written as DNA, the CDR3 is TGTGCCAGCGAGGGAGGGGGCGAGCAGTACTTC. This codes for CASEGGGEQYF.